This T cell receptor (beta chain) was profiled in a study of naive and memory T cell subsets. Cells stained for CD3, CD4, CD8, CD45RA and CD27 were sorted into four subsets. Findings and limits, study-wide: TCR counts from RNA may reflect activation-linked expression changes. Clonotypes here are unpaired alpha or beta chain sequences. No ground truth validated the naive and memory repertoire findings. Possibly reflecting memory cells re-expressing CD45RA, a few larger clonotypes occurred in naive repertoires, especially CD8.

With 0 bases removed from V and 6 bases from J, the gap between germline ends came to 22 bases. This CDR3 has 18 residues. Germline CDR1 and CDR2: SGHAT and FQNNGV. An equimolar mix of two oligonucleotides served as the beta constant-region primer for TRBC1 and TRBC2. Nested alpha and beta constant-region primers with the SP2 primer drove four PCR rounds on ligated cDNA. TCRdb processed the UMI-ligation and nested PCR reads anew with MiXCR; each CDR3 protein has one entry. Here the sample spans under 150,000 distinct CDR3 sequences, approximately 21% being singletons. Concerning this clonotype: No antigen is known for it.

The sequence came from a human donor in good health. The chain has TRBV11-2 and TRBJ2-3; D may be TRBD1 (5 bases). Sequencing was performed on naive CD8+ T cells from blood. In nucleotides, the CDR3 is TGTGCCAGCAGCTTAGATTTGGAGCAGACAGCCTCTAGGGATACGCAGTATTTT. This translates into CASSLDLEQTASRDTQYF. Variable domain in full (rest from reference TRBV11-2 and TRBJ2-3): EAGVAQSPRYKIIEKRQSVAFWCNPISGHATLYWYQQILGQGPKLLIQFQNNGVVDDSQLPKDRFSAERLKGVDSTLKIQPAKLEDSAVYLCASSLDLEQTASRDTQYFGPGTRLTVL.